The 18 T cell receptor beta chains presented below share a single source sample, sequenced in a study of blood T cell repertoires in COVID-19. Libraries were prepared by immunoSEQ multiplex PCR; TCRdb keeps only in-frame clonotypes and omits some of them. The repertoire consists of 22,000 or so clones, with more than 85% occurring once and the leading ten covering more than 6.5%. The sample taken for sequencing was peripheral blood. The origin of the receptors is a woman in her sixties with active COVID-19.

The CDR3, as DNA: TGCGCCAGCAGCTTCCAACCCGGGGAGAACACTGAAGCTTTCTTT. This codes for CASSFQPGENTEAFF. The J gene is TRBJ1-1, the V gene TRBV5-1; D is uncertain. The CDR3 has 15 amino acids. Per germline, CDR1 SGHRS and CDR2 YFSETQ. The V and J ends lost 2 bases and 1 base respectively, with 12 bases between them. Complete variable domain (other parts from reference TRBV5-1 and TRBJ1-1): KAGVTQTPRYLIKTRGQQVTLSCSPISGHRSVSWYQQTPGQGLQFLFEYFSETQRNKGNFPGRFSGRQFSNSRSEMNVSTLELGDSALYLCASSFQPGENTEAFFGQGTRLTVV.

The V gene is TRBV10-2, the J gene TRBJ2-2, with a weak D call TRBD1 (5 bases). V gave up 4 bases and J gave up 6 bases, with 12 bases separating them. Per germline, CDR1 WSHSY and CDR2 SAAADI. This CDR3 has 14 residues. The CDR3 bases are TGCGCCAGCAGTGGGGGCGCGAAGGCCGGGGAGCTGTTTTTT. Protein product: CASSGGAKAGELFF.

The DNA of the CDR3 is TGTGCCAGCAGTGACAGGGTGGTGAGTACGCAGTATTTT. This codes for CASSDRVVSTQYF. The V gene is TRBV2, the J gene TRBJ2-3; TRBD1 is a possible D gene (5 bases). V lost 3 bases and J lost 8, with 12 bases in between. Per the germline V gene, CDR1 is SNHLY and CDR2 is FYNNEI. CDR3 size: 13 residues.

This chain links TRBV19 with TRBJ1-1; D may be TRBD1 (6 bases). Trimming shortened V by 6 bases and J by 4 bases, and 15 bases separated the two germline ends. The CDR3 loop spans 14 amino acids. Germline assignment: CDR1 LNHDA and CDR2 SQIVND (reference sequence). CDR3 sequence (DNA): TGTGCCAGTAGCGTCGAGGGGGGGGGCACTGAAGCTTTCTTT. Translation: CASSVEGGGTEAFF.

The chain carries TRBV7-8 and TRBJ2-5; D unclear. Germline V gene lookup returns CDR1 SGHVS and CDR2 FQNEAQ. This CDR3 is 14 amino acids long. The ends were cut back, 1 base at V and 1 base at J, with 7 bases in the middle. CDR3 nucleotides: TGTGCCAGCAGCTTAGGTTCCGGCCAAGAGACCCAGTACTTC. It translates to CASSLGSGQETQYF.

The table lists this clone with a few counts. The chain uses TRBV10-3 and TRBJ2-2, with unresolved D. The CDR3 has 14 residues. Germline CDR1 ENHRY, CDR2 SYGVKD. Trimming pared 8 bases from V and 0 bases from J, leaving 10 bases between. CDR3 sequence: CAIGGKTNTGELFF. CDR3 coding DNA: TGTGCCATCGGCGGAAAGACGAACACCGGGGAGCTGTTTTTT.

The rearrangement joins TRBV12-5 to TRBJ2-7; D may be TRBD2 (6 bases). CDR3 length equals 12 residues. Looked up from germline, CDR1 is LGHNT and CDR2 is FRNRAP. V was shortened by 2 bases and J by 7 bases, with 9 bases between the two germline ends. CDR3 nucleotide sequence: TGTGCTAGTGGTTTGCTCGCGGGGGAGCAGTACTTC. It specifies CASGLLAGEQYF.

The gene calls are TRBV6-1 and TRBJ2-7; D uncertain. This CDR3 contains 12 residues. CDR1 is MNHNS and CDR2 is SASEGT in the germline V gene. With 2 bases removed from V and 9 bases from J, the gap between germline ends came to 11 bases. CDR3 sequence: CASSELPRGQYF. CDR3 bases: TGTGCCAGCAGTGAACTGCCCCGCGGGCAGTACTTC.

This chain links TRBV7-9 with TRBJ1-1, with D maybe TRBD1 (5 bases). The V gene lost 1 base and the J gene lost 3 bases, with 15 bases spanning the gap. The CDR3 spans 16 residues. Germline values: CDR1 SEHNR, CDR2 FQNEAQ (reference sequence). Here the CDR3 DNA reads TGTGCCAGCAGCTTAGGGACAAAGGAAAGGGACACTGAAGCTTTCTTT. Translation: CASSLGTKERDTEAFF.

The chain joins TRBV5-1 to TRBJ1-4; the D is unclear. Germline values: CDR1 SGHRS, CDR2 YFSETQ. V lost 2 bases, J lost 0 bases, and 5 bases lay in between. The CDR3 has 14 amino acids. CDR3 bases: TGCGCCAGCAGCTTTTCGGCAACTAATGAAAAACTGTTTTTT. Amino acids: CASSFSATNEKLFF.

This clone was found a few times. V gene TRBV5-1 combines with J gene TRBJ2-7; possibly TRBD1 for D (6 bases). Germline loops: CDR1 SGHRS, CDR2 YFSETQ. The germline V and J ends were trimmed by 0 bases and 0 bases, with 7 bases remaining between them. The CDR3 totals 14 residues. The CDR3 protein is CASSLEGGSYEQYF. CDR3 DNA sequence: TGCGCCAGCAGCTTGGAAGGGGGCTCCTACGAGCAGTACTTC.

The CDR3 bases are TGTGCCAGTAGTATCGGGAGAGGGAAGAACACTGAAGCTTTCTTT. This sequence encodes CASSIGRGKNTEAFF. The V call is TRBV19, the J call TRBJ1-1; D gene ambiguous. V lost 3 bases to trimming and J lost 1 base, with 12 bases between them. The CDR3 length is 15 residues. CDR1 is LNHDA and CDR2 is SQIVND in the germline V gene (reference sequence). Filled out from reference TRBV19 and TRBJ1-1, the complete variable domain reads DGGITQSPKYLFRKEGQNVTLSCEQNLNHDAMYWYRQDPGQGLRLIYYSQIVNDFQKGDIAEGYSVSREKKESFPLTVTSAQKNPTAFYLCASSIGRGKNTEAFFGQGTRLTVV.

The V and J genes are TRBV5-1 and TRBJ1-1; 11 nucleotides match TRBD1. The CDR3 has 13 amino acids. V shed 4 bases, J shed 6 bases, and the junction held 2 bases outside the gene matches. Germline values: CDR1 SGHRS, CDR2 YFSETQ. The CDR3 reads CASSGDRGSEAFF. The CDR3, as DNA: TGCGCCAGCAGCGGGGACAGGGGGTCTGAAGCTTTCTTT. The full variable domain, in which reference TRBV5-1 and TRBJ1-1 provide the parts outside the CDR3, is KAGVTQTPRYLIKTRGQQVTLSCSPISGHRSVSWYQQTPGQGLQFLFEYFSETQRNKGNFPGRFSGRQFSNSRSEMNVSTLELGDSALYLCASSGDRGSEAFFGQGTRLTVV.

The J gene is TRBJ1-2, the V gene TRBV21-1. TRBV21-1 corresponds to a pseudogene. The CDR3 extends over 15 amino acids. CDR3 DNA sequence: TGTGCCAGCAGCAAAGCGAGGGTCCTTAACTATGGCTACACCTTC. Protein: CASSKARVLNYGYTF.

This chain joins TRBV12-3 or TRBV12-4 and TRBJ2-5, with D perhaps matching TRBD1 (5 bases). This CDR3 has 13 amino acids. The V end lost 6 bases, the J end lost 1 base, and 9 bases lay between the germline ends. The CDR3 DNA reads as TGTGCCAGCAGCATCAGGGTCCAAGAGACCCAGTACTTC. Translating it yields CASSIRVQETQYF.

CDR3 DNA sequence: TGCAGCGCTCGGGGGATTGTGACCTCCTACGAGCAGTACTTC. The encoded protein is CSARGIVTSYEQYF. This chain uses TRBV29-1 with TRBJ2-7; weak D call: TRBD2 (6 bases). The V end lost 7 bases, the J end lost 0 bases, and 16 bases lay between the germline ends. Germline V CDR1 and CDR2: SQVTM, ANQGSEA. The CDR3 runs 14 residues.

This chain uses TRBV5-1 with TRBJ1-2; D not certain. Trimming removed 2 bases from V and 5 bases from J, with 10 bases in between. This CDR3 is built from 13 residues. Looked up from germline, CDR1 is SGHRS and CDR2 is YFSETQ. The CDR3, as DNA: TGCGCCAGCAGCTTTGACTCCAATTATGGCTACACCTTC. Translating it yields CASSFDSNYGYTF.

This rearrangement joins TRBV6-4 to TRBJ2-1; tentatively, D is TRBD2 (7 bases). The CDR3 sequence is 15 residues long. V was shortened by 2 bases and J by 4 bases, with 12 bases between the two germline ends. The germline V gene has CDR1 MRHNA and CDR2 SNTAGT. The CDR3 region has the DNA TGTGCCAGCAGTGACGGGGGCGGGGGATACAATGAGCAGTTCTTC. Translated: CASSDGGGGYNEQFF.